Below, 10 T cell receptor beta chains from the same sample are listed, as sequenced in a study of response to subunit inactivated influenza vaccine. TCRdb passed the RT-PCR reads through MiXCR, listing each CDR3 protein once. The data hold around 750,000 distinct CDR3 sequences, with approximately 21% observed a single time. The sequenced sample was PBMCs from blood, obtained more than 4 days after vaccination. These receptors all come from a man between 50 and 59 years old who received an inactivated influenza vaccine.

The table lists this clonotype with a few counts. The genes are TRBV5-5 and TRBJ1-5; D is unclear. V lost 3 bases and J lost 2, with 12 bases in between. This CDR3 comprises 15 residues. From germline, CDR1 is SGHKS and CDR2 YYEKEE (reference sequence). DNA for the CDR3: TGTGCCAGCAGCTCAGCTTACAGTGGCAATCAGCCCCAGCATTTT. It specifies CASSSAYSGNQPQHF.

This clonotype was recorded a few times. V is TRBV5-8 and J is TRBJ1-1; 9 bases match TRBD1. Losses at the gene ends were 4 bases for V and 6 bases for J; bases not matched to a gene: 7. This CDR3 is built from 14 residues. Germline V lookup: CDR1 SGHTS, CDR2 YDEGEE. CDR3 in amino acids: CASSVGQGFSEAFF. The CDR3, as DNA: TGTGCCAGCAGCGTGGGACAGGGATTTTCTGAAGCTTTCTTT. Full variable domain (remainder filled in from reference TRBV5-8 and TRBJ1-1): EAGVTQSPTHLIKTRGQQATLRCSPISGHTSVYWYQQALGLGLQFLLWYDEGEERNRGNFPPRFSGRQFPNYSSELNVNALELEDSALYLCASSVGQGFSEAFFGQGTRLTVV.

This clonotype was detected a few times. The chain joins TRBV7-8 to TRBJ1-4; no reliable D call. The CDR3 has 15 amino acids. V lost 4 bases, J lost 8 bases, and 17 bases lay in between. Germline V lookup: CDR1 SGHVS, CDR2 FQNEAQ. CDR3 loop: CASSSRPLKEEKLFF. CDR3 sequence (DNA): TGTGCCAGCAGCTCCCGACCTCTGAAAGAGGAAAAACTGTTTTTT.

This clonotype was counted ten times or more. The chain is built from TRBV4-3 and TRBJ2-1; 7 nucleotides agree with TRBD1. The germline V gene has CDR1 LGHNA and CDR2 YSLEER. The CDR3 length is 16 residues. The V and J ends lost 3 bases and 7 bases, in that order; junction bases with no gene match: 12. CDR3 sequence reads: CASSHLTGFRANEQFF. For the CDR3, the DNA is TGCGCCAGCAGCCACCTGACAGGGTTCAGGGCGAATGAGCAGTTCTTC.

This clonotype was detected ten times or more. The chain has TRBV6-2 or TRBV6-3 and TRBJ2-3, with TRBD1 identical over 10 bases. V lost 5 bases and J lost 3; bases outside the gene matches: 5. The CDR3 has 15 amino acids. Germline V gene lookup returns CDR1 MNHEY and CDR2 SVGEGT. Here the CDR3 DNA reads TGTGCCAGCAGTCATCCGGGACAGGGGACAGATACGCAGTATTTT. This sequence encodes CASSHPGQGTDTQYF.

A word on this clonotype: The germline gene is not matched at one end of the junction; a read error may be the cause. As DNA, the CDR3 is TGCGCCAGCAGCTCTAGCGGGAGGGCCGGAGAGACCCATTACTTC. Protein sequence: CASSSSGRAGETHYF. The chain links TRBV5-1 to TRBJ2-5, with 12 nucleotides matching TRBD2. Germline-derived CDR1 and CDR2 are SGHRS and YFSETQ. CDR3 length equals 15 residues.

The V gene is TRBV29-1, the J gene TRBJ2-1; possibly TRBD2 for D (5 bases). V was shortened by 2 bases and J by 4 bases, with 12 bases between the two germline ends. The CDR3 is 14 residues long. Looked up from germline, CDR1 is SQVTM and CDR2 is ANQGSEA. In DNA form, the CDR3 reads TGCAGCGTTGAACCGACTAAGCGGTACAATGAGCAGTTCTTC. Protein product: CSVEPTKRYNEQFF.

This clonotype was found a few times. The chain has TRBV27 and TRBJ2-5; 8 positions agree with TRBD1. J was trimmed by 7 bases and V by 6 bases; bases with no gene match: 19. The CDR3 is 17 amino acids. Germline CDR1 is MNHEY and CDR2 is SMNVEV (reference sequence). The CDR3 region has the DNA TGTGCCAGCAGCTCCGCTACAGGGGGGATTAGAGGTGGGACCCAGTACTTC. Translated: CASSSATGGIRGGTQYF.

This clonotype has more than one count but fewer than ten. The CDR3 DNA reads as TGTGCCAGTAGAAGATCACTAGCGGGTGGAGCCTACGAGCAGTACTTC. As protein: CASRRSLAGGAYEQYF. V and J are TRBV19 and TRBJ2-7, with 9 positions matching TRBD2. The CDR3 runs to 16 residues. J lost 2 bases, V lost 6 bases, and 11 bases had no gene match. Looked up from germline, CDR1 is LNHDA and CDR2 is SQIVND (reference sequence).

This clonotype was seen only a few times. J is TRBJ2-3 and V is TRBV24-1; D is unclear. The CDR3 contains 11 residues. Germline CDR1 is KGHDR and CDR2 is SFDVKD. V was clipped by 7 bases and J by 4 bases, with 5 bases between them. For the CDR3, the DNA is TGTGCCACCAGAGTTGCAGATACGCAGTATTTT. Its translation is CATRVADTQYF.